The 15 T cell receptor beta chains below come from one sample, sequenced in a study of blood T cell repertoires in COVID-19. The protocol was immunoSEQ multiplex PCR, while the TCRdb copy is restricted to in-frame clones and leaves out a portion. The sample lists 250,000 to 350,000 clones, 70% to 90% seen once, with under 8% in the top ten. The sequenced sample was peripheral blood. The receptors shown here come from a woman aged 25-40 years who had recovered from COVID-19.

The V gene is TRBV4-2, the J gene TRBJ2-7, with D unresolved. The germline V gene has CDR1 LGHNA and CDR2 YNFKEQ. The CDR3 covers 14 residues. Trimming shortened V by 0 bases and J by 2 bases, and 8 bases separated the two germline ends. CDR3 coding DNA: TGTGCCAGCAGCCAAGAGGTAGTCCCCTACGAGCAGTACTTC. Protein sequence: CASSQEVVPYEQYF.

In this sample, this clone turned up once. The rearrangement joins TRBV7-2 to TRBJ1-6; 8 bases agree with TRBD1. The V segment lost 1 base and the J segment 18 bases; nucleotides outside the gene matches: 8. The CDR3 runs to 13 residues. Per the germline V gene, CDR1 is SGHTA and CDR2 is FQGNSA. The CDR3 here is CASSLGGGDRTHF. The DNA of the CDR3 is TGTGCCAGCAGCTTAGGCGGGGGGGACAGGACCCACTTT.

The chain employs TRBV18 and TRBJ2-1, with 9 bases aligning to TRBD2. The CDR3 runs to 15 residues. V dropped 3 bases and J dropped 7; count of bases not matched to a gene: 7. Germline lookup yields CDR1 KGHSH and CDR2 LQKENI. CDR3 amino acids: CASSPLGLARNEQFF. In DNA, the CDR3 is TGTGCCAGCTCACCCCTCGGACTAGCGCGAAATGAGCAGTTCTTC.

The rearrangement joins TRBV27 to TRBJ1-5, with 8 nucleotides matching TRBD1. Germline lookup yields CDR1 MNHEY and CDR2 SMNVEV (reference sequence). The CDR3 is 14 residues long. V trimming: 5 bases; J trimming: 4 bases; junction bases outside the gene matches: 4. The CDR3 region is CASSHRQGNQPQHF. DNA of the CDR3: TGTGCCAGCAGTCACAGACAGGGGAATCAGCCCCAGCATTTT.

The rearrangement links TRBV5-1 to TRBJ1-1, with D possibly being TRBD1 (5 bases). Germline values: CDR1 SGHRS, CDR2 YFSETQ. The CDR3 is made up of 13 amino acids. V shed 4 bases and J shed 7 bases, with 14 bases lying between them. This CDR3 is CASSVQGHLEAFF. DNA of the CDR3: TGCGCCAGCAGCGTCCAGGGTCACCTTGAAGCTTTCTTT. The full variable domain, its missing parts supplied by reference TRBV5-1 and TRBJ1-1, is KAGVTQTPRYLIKTRGQQVTLSCSPISGHRSVSWYQQTPGQGLQFLFEYFSETQRNKGNFPGRFSGRQFSNSRSEMNVSTLELGDSALYLCASSVQGHLEAFFGQGTRLTVV.

The chain carries TRBV19 and TRBJ1-2; possible D gene TRBD1, 5 bases. Trimming took 3 bases from V and 2 from J, leaving 10 bases between them. This CDR3 has 14 residues. Germline CDR1 is LNHDA and CDR2 is SQIVND (reference sequence). The CDR3 protein is CASSMRTFNYGYTF. The CDR3 nucleotides are TGTGCCAGTAGTATGAGGACATTCAACTATGGCTACACCTTC.

The chain uses TRBV6-5 and TRBJ1-2; 9 bases line up with TRBD1. V lost 6 bases, J lost 3 bases, and 5 bases stayed unmatched. The CDR3 has 14 amino acids. CDR1 is MNHEY, CDR2 SVGAGI, per germline. This chain's CDR3 is CASREDRGDYGYTF. The CDR3 DNA reads as TGTGCCAGCAGGGAGGACAGGGGAGACTATGGCTACACCTTC.

The V call is TRBV2, the J call TRBJ2-2; 8 nucleotides line up with TRBD1. The CDR3 length is 14 residues. Germline lookup yields CDR1 SNHLY and CDR2 FYNNEI. The V and J ends lost 2 bases and 6 bases, in that order; junction bases with no gene match: 2. The CDR3 loop reads CASSESQGAGELFF. The CDR3 DNA reads TGTGCCAGCAGTGAATCACAGGGGGCCGGGGAGCTGTTTTTT.

V gene TRBV2 combines with J gene TRBJ2-5; no definite D call. Between the trimmed V and J ends, which lost 3 bases and 5 bases, there was a span of 13 bases. Germline values: CDR1 SNHLY, CDR2 FYNNEI. The CDR3 is made up of 14 amino acids. The CDR3, as DNA: TGTGCCAGCAGTGAGGCCCTACACGGGGAGACCCAGTACTTC. Translated: CASSEALHGETQYF.

This clone came up once. This chain connects TRBV7-9 to TRBJ2-3, with D possibly TRBD1 on 6 matching bases. The CDR3 totals 14 residues. Per the germline V gene, CDR1 is SEHNR and CDR2 is FQNEAQ (reference sequence). The ends were cut back, 5 bases at V and 5 bases at J, with 14 bases in the middle. CDR3 in DNA: TGTGCCAGCAGCCGGGACAAAACTAAAGATACGCAGTATTTT. Translating it yields CASSRDKTKDTQYF.

The chain employs TRBV28 and TRBJ2-3; tentative D call: TRBD2 (5 bases). Germline CDR1 is MDHEN and CDR2 is SYDVKM. Trimming removed 6 bases at V and 14 bases at J, with 21 bases between. The CDR3 has 13 residues. CDR3 protein: CASSSVSHGSSYF. The CDR3 coding sequence is TGTGCCAGCAGCTCCGTCTCCCATGGGAGCTCGTATTTT.

The J gene is TRBJ1-1, the V gene TRBV2, with D tentatively TRBD1 (5 bases). The CDR3 is 14 amino acids. Germline values: CDR1 SNHLY, CDR2 FYNNEI. V shed 4 bases and J shed 5 bases, with 14 bases lying between them. CDR3 DNA sequence: TGTGCCAGCAGTGTTCAAGCGGGGGGAACTGAAGCTTTCTTT. Translating gives CASSVQAGGTEAFF.

The rearrangement joins TRBV15 to TRBJ2-5; tentative D call: TRBD2 (7 bases). Germline CDR1 reads LNHNV; CDR2 reads YYDKDF (reference sequence). The CDR3 is 15 residues long. V dropped 8 bases and J dropped 4 bases, with 20 bases sitting between them. CDR3 protein: CATEHRGAHIETQYF. CDR3 sequence (DNA): TGTGCCACCGAGCACCGGGGGGCCCACATAGAGACCCAGTACTTC.

This chain connects TRBV4-1 to TRBJ2-7; 7 nucleotides agree with TRBD2. The CDR3 is made up of 16 amino acids. Germline CDR1 is MGHRA and CDR2 is YSYEKL. Trimming cost V 2 bases and J 0 bases; bases outside gene matches: 7. In DNA, the CDR3 is TGCGCCAGCAGCCAAAAGCCTAGCGGTGTCTCCTACGAGCAGTACTTC. Its protein product is CASSQKPSGVSYEQYF.

This chain uses TRBV7-3 with TRBJ2-6; possibly TRBD2 for D (5 bases). With 2 bases removed from V and 0 bases from J, the gap between germline ends came to 11 bases. The CDR3 runs 17 residues. Germline V gene data show CDR1 as SGHTA and CDR2 as FQGTGA. CDR3 in amino acids: CASSLDKEASGANVLTF. CDR3 nucleotide sequence: TGTGCCAGCAGCTTAGACAAGGAGGCCTCTGGGGCCAACGTCCTGACTTTC.